The TCR beta chain described here comes from a study of long-term antiretroviral therapy in people with HIV. On the study more broadly: About a decade before 2015, the earliest samples were taken when ART was typically delayed.

The assay used was immunoSEQ (version v3.0), run at survey level. Sequencing was performed with immunoSEQ multiplex PCR; in TCRdb, only in-frame clones are kept and a portion is missing. The repertoire holds some 35,000 clones, with 94% as singletons. Study-level results: The study collected no data on ART adherence, viral resistance or therapy changes. Controls had broader CDR3 length ranges than HIV repertoires did.

In the case of this clone: Antigen specificity is unknown.

The origin of this receptor is a woman aged 50 to 60 with HIV. Specimen: unsorted PBMCs, collected around 5.4 years after starting antiretroviral therapy.

CDR3: CASRSDRAPYNSPLHF. CDR3 DNA sequence: TGTGCCAGCAGAAGCGACAGGGCCCCGTATAATTCACCCCTCCACTTT. The chain combines TRBV7-9 with TRBJ1-6; 7 bases align to TRBD1. Unmatched junction bases numbered 9, after V lost 6 bases and J lost 4 bases. The germline V gene encodes CDR1 SEHNR and CDR2 FQNEAQ (reference sequence). The length of the CDR3 is 16 residues.